Listed below are T cell receptor beta chains from one sample, sequenced in a study of CD8+CD57+ T cells in acquired aplastic anemia. Using its own MiXCR run on the reads, TCRdb lists one record per CDR3 protein. The table includes more than 150,000 distinct CDR3 sequences, roughly 64% detected once. Sequencing was done on a sample of sorted CD4+, CD8+, or CD8+CD57+ T cells (not recorded which) from PBMCs. These receptors originate from a human donor with severe aplastic anemia or a healthy control (not recorded which). Each CDR3 is given with its conserved first and last residue. Fields, in order: V gene, J gene, D gene, clone size, CDR3 protein, CDR3 DNA. D genes are given only for firm matches. Expanded clones get a size class; other rows say once, few or many, or leave the size out.

TRBV20-1	TRBJ1-4	-	few	CSARHANEKLFF	TGCAGTGCTCGACATGCAAATGAAAAACTGTTTTTT
TRBV29-1	TRBJ1-1	-	-	CSAIRGRNTEAFF	TGCAGTGCGATTCGAGGCAGGAACACTGAAGCTTTCTTT
TRBV6-4	TRBJ2-5	-	few	CATSDRGDGGTQYF	TGTGCCACCTCGGACCGAGGGGACGGGGGGACCCAGTACTTC
TRBV12-3/TRBV12-4	TRBJ2-2	TRBD1	many	CASGDRVTGGELFF	TGTGCCAGTGGGGACAGGGTAACGGGCGGGGAGCTGTTTTTT
TRBV29-1	TRBJ2-1	TRBD1	-	CSATGAGGNEQFF	TGCAGCGCTACAGGGGCTGGAGGCAATGAGCAGTTCTTC
TRBV7-9	TRBJ2-2	-	-	CASTEGDGGELFF	TGTGCCAGCACGGAGGGCGACGGCGGGGAGCTGTTTTTT
TRBV10-3	TRBJ2-7	-	-	CAIKPGATYEQYF	TGTGCCATCAAGCCGGGGGCGACCTACGAGCAGTACTTC
TRBV20-1	TRBJ2-2	-	many	CSARRLTSSTGELFF	TGCAGTGCTAGGCGTCTTACCTCGTCCACCGGGGAGCTGTTTTTT
TRBV5-5	TRBJ1-2	-	-	CASSLEQGYGYTF	TGTGCCAGCAGCTTGGAACAGGGTTATGGCTACACCTTC
TRBV29-1	TRBJ2-7	TRBD2	-	CSVVTSASIYEQYF	TGCAGCGTGGTGACTAGCGCGAGTATATACGAGCAGTACTTC
TRBV7-8	TRBJ1-6	-	-	CASTPLQGNSPLHF	TGTGCCAGCACCCCACTACAGGGTAACTCACCCCTCCACTTT
TRBV12-3/TRBV12-4	TRBJ2-5	-	-	CASSPLGTETQYF	TGTGCCAGCAGTCCCCTTGGGACGGAGACCCAGTACTTC
TRBV7-2	TRBJ1-1	TRBD1	-	CASSLGGQTNTEAFF	TGTGCCAGCAGCTTAGGGGGACAGACGAACACTGAAGCTTTCTTT
TRBV2	TRBJ1-6	-	-	CASARGALYNSPLHF	TGTGCCAGCGCCCGAGGGGCCTTGTATAATTCACCCCTCCACTTT
TRBV27	TRBJ1-2	-	few	CASSPRTQDTGTGGYTF	TGTGCCAGCAGTCCCAGAACTCAAGACACCGGTACAGGTGGCTACACCTTC
TRBV20-1	TRBJ2-7	-	-	CSASQQYEQYF	TGCAGTGCTAGCCAACAGTACGAGCAGTACTTC
TRBV7-9	TRBJ2-2	-	-	CASSLYRALDGELFF	TGTGCCAGCAGCTTGTACCGGGCCCTGGACGGGGAGCTGTTTTTT
TRBV5-1	TRBJ2-3	TRBD1	-	CASSLAGTGVDTQYF	TGCGCCAGCAGCTTGGCAGGGACAGGGGTAGATACGCAGTATTTT
TRBV7-9	TRBJ2-7	TRBD1	-	CASSDTGTGVDEQYF	TGTGCCAGCAGCGATACCGGGACAGGGGTCGACGAGCAGTACTTC
TRBV7-9	TRBJ1-1	-	many	CATLQGSTEAFF	TGTGCCACACTACAGGGTAGCACTGAAGCTTTCTTT
TRBV20-1	TRBJ1-1	TRBD1	-	CSARASSTGTEAFF	TGCAGTGCTAGAGCTAGTTCGACAGGGACTGAAGCTTTCTTT
TRBV5-1	TRBJ2-7	-	-	CASSVTYRELYF	TGCGCCAGCAGCGTAACCTACAGGGAACTATACTTC
TRBV6-1	TRBJ1-4	TRBD1	-	CASSGIQGEKLFF	TGTGCCAGCAGTGGCATACAGGGGGAAAAACTGTTTTTT
TRBV5-1	TRBJ1-1	-	-	CASTNRLNTEAFF	TGCGCCAGCACGAACAGACTGAACACTGAAGCTTTCTTT
TRBV11-3	TRBJ2-7	TRBD1	-	CASSLGGQGNEQYF	TGTGCCAGCAGCTTGGGGGGACAGGGTAACGAGCAGTACTTC
TRBV7-8	TRBJ2-7	-	-	CASSSPGDPPYEQYF	TGTGCCAGCAGCTCTCCGGGGGATCCCCCCTACGAGCAGTACTTC
TRBV7-2	TRBJ2-7	-	few	CASSPRTAEQYF	TGTGCCAGCAGCCCCCGGACGGCCGAGCAGTACTTC
TRBV24-1	TRBJ2-5	-	-	CATSARRLGETQYF	TGTGCCACCAGCGCGAGGCGGTTAGGAGAGACCCAGTACTTC
TRBV10-3	TRBJ1-3	TRBD1	few	CAISGQGDGNTIYF	TGTGCCATCAGTGGACAGGGGGATGGAAACACCATATATTTT
TRBV5-1	TRBJ2-7	TRBD1	-	CASSRGQGLEQYF	TGCGCCAGCAGCCGAGGACAGGGACTTGAGCAGTACTTC
TRBV10-3	TRBJ1-3	-	-	CAINSKEELSSGNTIYF	TGTGCCATCAATTCCAAGGAAGAATTAAGCTCTGGAAACACCATATATTTT
TRBV9	TRBJ1-2	-	-	CASSQAAGPTSAF	TGTGCCAGCAGCCAAGCCGCTGGACCGACCTCCGCCTTC
TRBV15	TRBJ2-7	-	-	CATSSPGLTDYEQYF	TGTGCCACCAGCAGTCCCGGGCTTACCGACTACGAGCAGTACTTC
TRBV7-3	TRBJ2-2	-	-	CASSLNAAGELFF	TGTGCCAGCAGCTTGAACGCTGCCGGGGAGCTGTTTTTT
TRBV19	TRBJ2-7	TRBD1	-	CASSIAGTAYEQYF	TGTGCCAGTAGTATAGCCGGGACAGCGTACGAGCAGTACTTC
TRBV20-1	TRBJ2-7	-	-	CSAPALGVSEQYF	TGCAGTGCCCCCGCCCTTGGGGTATCCGAGCAGTACTTC
TRBV15	TRBJ2-2	-	once	CATTGHNTGELFF	TGTGCCACCACCGGCCATAACACCGGGGAGCTGTTTTTT
TRBV7-8	TRBJ2-7	-	few	CASSPNRYEQYF	TGTGCCAGCAGCCCCAATCGCTACGAGCAGTACTTC
TRBV10-3	TRBJ1-2	-	-	CAISEARGYGYTF	TGTGCCATCAGTGAGGCTAGGGGCTATGGCTACACCTTC
TRBV6-5	TRBJ1-6	TRBD1	-	CASSSRTGGRSPLHF	TGTGCCAGCAGTTCCCGGACAGGGGGGAGGTCACCCCTCCACTTT
TRBV5-1	TRBJ2-1	TRBD2	-	CASSLEVLAGGEQFF	TGCGCCAGCAGCTTGGAAGTACTAGCGGGGGGTGAGCAGTTCTTC
TRBV11-2	TRBJ2-5	-	-	CASNLRTAQETQYF	TGTGCCAGCAACCTCCGGACAGCCCAAGAGACCCAGTACTTC
TRBV12-3/TRBV12-4	TRBJ1-1	-	-	CASSLTVSGVNTEAFF	TGTGCCAGCAGCCTGACAGTATCTGGGGTGAACACTGAAGCTTTCTTT
TRBV10-3	TRBJ2-6	-	-	CAIRQGSGANVLTF	TGTGCCATAAGGCAGGGCTCTGGGGCCAACGTCCTGACTTTC
TRBV5-4	TRBJ2-5	TRBD2	once	CASSLAGLVKETQYF	TGTGCCAGCAGCTTGGCGGGACTAGTCAAAGAGACCCAGTACTTC
TRBV19	TRBJ1-1	TRBD1	-	CASYRQGTMNTEAFF	TGTGCCAGCTACCGACAGGGAACTATGAACACTGAAGCTTTCTTT
TRBV7-9	TRBJ2-3	-	-	CASSLGVSTDTQYF	TGTGCCAGCAGCTTAGGAGTGAGCACAGATACGCAGTATTTT
TRBV6-5	TRBJ2-7	-	many	CASRSIWDEQYF	TGTGCCAGCAGAAGTATTTGGGACGAGCAGTACTTC